This entry concerns a single TCR beta chain. The target antigen is unknown. The length of the CDR3 is 16 residues. Per germline, CDR1 ENHRY and CDR2 SYGVKD. Trimming cost V 6 bases and J 2 bases, with 17 bases left between them. This sample was taken from a study of cytomegalovirus exposure and HLA in healthy donors. PCR was performed using 60 Vbeta and 13 Jbeta primers. Only in-frame clones appear in the TCRdb table, and some are missing; sequencing was by immunoSEQ multiplex PCR. The sample includes 150,000 to 200,000 clones, less than 85% of them seen just once. Study-wide results and caveats: Trimming of TCR beta V- and J-genes showed a link, identified in a later analysis, to a missense DCLRE1C variant. There were some 150 TCR beta chains listed as cytomegalovirus-associated. CMV serostatus was the sole immune exposure data available.

Sequenced input: PBMCs. The gene calls are TRBV10-3 and TRBJ2-1; D remains unclear. The source is a man aged 18 to 29 in good health and CMV-seronegative. The CDR3 DNA is TGTGCCATCAGCGGAGAACCCGGGTCCACCTACAATGAGCAGTTCTTC. As protein: CAISGEPGSTYNEQFF.